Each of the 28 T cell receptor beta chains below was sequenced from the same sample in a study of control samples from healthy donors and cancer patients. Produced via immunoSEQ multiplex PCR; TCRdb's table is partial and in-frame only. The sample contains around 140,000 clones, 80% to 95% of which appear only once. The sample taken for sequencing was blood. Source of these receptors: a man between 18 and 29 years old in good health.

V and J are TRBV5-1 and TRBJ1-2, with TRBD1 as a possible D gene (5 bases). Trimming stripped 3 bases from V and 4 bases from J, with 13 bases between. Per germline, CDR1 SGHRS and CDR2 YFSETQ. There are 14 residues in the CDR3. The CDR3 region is CASSWDVVSYGYTF. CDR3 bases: TGCGCCAGCAGCTGGGACGTAGTATCCTATGGCTACACCTTC.

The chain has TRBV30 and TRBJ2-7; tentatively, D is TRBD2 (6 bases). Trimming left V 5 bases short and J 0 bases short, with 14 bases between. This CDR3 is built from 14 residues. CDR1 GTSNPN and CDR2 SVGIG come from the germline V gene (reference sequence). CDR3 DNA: TGTGCCTGGGGTGGAGGGGTTAACTCCTACGAGCAGTACTTC. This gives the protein CAWGGGVNSYEQYF.

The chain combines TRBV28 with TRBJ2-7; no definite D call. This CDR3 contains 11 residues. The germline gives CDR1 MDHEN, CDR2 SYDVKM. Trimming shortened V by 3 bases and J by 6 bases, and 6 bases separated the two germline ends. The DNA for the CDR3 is TGTGCCAGCAGTTTTAATCGCGAGCAGTACTTC. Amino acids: CASSFNREQYF.

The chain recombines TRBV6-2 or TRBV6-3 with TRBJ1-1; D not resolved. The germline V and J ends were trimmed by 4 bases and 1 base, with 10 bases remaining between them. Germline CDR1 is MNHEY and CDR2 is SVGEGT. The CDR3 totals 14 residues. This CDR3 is CASSLVAANTEAFF. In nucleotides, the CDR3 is TGTGCCAGCAGTTTGGTGGCCGCGAACACTGAAGCTTTCTTT.

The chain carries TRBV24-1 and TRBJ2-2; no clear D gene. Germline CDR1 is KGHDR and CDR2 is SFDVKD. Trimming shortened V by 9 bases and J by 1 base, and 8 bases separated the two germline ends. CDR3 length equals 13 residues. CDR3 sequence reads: CATGNLNTGELFF. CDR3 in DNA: TGTGCCACCGGCAATCTGAACACCGGGGAGCTGTTTTTT.

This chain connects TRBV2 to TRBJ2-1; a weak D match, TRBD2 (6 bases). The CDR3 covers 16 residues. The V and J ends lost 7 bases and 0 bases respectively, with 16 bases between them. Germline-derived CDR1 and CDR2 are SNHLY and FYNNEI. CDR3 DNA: TGTGCCAGCATCCCCTTAGCGGAGAGCTCCTACAATGAGCAGTTCTTC. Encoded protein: CASIPLAESSYNEQFF.

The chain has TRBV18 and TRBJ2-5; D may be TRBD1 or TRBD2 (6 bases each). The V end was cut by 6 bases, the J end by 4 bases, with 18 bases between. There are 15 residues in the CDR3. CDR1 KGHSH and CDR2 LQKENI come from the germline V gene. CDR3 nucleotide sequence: TGTGCCAGCTCGCCGACGGGGGCGAGCGGAGAGACCCAGTACTTC. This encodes CASSPTGASGETQYF.

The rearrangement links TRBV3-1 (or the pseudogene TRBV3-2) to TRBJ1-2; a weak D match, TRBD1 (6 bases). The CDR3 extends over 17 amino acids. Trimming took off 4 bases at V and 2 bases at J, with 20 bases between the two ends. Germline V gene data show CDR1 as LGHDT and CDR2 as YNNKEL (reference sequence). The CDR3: CASSPPRGVLFNYGYTF. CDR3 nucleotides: TGTGCCAGCAGCCCCCCCAGGGGAGTTTTATTCAACTATGGCTACACCTTC.

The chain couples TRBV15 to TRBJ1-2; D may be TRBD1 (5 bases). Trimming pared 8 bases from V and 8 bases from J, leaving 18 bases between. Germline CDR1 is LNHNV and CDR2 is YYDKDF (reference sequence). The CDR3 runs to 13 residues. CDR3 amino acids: CATENGAADGYTF. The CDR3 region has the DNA TGTGCCACCGAGAATGGGGCCGCCGACGGCTACACCTTC.

DNA for the CDR3: TGTGCCATCACTCCGGGAAATTCACCCCTCCACTTT. Translating gives CAITPGNSPLHF. The chain employs TRBV10-3 and TRBJ1-6; D call uncertain. The CDR3 is 12 residues long. Germline CDR1 reads ENHRY; CDR2 reads SYGVKD. V lost 7 bases and J lost 7, with 8 bases in between.

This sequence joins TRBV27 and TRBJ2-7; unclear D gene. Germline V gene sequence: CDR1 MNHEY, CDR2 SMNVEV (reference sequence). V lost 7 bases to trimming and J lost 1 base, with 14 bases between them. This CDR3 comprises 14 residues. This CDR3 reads CASTSRHGSYEQYF. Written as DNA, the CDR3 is TGTGCCAGCACCTCTCGTCACGGATCCTACGAGCAGTACTTC.

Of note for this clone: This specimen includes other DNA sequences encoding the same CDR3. CDR3 nucleotides: TGTGCCAGCAGTAACCGGGACTCCGGGACAGATACGCAGTATTTT. This translates into CASSNRDSGTDTQYF. This chain uses TRBV28 with TRBJ2-3, with a weak D call TRBD2 (6 bases). Germline CDR1 reads MDHEN; CDR2 reads SYDVKM. The CDR3 extends over 15 amino acids. V dropped 5 bases and J dropped 3 bases, with 15 bases sitting between them.

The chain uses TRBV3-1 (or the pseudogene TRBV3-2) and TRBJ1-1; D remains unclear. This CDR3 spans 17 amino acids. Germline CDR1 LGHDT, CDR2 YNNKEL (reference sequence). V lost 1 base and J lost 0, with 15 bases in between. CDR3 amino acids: CASSQGIGRLVNTEAFF. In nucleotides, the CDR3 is TGTGCCAGCAGCCAAGGTATTGGACGACTAGTGAACACTGAAGCTTTCTTT.

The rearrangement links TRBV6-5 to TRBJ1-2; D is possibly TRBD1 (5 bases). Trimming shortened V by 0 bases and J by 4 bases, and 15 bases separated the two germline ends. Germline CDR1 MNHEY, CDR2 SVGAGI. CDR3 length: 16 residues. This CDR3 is CASSYSHRNTIYGYTF. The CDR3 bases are TGTGCCAGCAGTTACTCGCACAGGAATACCATCTATGGCTACACCTTC.

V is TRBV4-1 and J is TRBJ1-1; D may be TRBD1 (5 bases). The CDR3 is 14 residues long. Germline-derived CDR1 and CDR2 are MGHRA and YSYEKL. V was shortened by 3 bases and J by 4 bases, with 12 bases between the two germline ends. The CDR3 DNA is TGCGCCAGCAGCCATCGAAAAGGGACCACTGAAGCTTTCTTT. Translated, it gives CASSHRKGTTEAFF.

CDR3 sequence (DNA): TGTGCCAGCAGTTTGAACAGTAATAATTCACCCCTCCACTTT. This translates into CASSLNSNNSPLHF. The V and J genes are TRBV28 and TRBJ1-6; no firm D call. The CDR3 runs 14 residues. Germline loops: CDR1 MDHEN, CDR2 SYDVKM. Trimming took 3 bases from V and 5 from J, leaving 8 bases between them.

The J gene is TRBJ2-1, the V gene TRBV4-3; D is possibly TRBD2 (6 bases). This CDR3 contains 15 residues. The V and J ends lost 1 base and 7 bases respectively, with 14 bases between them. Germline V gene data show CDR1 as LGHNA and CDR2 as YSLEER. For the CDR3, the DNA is TGCGCCAGCAGCCAAGGCCTCGGGACTCTGAATGAGCAGTTCTTC. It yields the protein CASSQGLGTLNEQFF.

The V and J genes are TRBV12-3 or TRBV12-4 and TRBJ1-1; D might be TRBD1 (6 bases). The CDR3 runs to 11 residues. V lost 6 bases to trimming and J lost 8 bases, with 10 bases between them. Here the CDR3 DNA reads TGTGCCAGCAGCACAGGGCTGGAAGCTTTCTTT. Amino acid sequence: CASSTGLEAFF.

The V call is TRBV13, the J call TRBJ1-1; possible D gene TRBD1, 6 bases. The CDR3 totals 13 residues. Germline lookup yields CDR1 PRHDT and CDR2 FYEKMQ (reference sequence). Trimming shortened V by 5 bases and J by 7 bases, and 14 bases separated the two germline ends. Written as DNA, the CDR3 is TGTGCCAGCAGCCGACGGACAGTAGGTGAAGCTTTCTTT. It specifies CASSRRTVGEAFF.

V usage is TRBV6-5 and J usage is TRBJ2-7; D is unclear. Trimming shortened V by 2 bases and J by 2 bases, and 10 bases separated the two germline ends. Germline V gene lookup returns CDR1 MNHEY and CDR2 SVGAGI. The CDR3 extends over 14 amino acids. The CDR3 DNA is TGTGCCAGCAGTTACCCCGGCAGACCCTACGAGCAGTACTTC. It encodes CASSYPGRPYEQYF.

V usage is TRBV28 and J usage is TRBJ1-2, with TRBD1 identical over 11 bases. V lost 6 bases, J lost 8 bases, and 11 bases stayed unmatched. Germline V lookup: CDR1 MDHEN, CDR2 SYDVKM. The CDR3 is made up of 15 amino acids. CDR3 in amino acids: CASSAPDRGLGGYTF. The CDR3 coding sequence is TGTGCCAGCAGCGCCCCGGACAGGGGGCTAGGGGGCTACACCTTC.

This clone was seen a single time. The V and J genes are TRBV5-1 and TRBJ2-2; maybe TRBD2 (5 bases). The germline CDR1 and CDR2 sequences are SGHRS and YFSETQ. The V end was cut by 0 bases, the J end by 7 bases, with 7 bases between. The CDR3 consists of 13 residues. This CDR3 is CASSLEGGGELFF. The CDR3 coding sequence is TGCGCCAGCAGCTTGGAAGGAGGCGGGGAGCTGTTTTTT.

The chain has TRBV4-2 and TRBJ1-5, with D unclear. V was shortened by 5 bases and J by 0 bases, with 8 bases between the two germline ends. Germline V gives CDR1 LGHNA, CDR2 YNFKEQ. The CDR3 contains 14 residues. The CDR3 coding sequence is TGTGCCAGCAGCTGGGATGATAGCAATCAGCCCCAGCATTTT. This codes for CASSWDDSNQPQHF.

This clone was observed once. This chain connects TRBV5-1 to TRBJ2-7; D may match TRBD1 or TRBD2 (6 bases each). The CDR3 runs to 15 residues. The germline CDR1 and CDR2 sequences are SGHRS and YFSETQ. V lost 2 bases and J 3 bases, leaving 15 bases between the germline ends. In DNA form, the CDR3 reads TGCGCCAGCAGCTTTCAGGGGAGGTATGGCTACGAGCAGTACTTC. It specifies CASSFQGRYGYEQYF.

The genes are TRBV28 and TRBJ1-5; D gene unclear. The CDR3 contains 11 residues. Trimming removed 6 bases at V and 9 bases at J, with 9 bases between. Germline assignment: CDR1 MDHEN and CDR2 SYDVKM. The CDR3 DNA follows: TGTGCCAGCAGCCCGCTTGGGCCCCAGCATTTT. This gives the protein CASSPLGPQHF.

CDR3 protein: CASSLVPGGYGYTF. The CDR3 region has the DNA TGTGCCAGCAGCTTAGTTCCAGGAGGGTACGGCTACACCTTC. This chain connects TRBV11-2 to TRBJ1-2; D is uncertain. V lost 1 base and J 8 bases, leaving 14 bases between the germline ends. The germline CDR1 and CDR2 sequences are SGHAT and FQNNGV. The CDR3 is made up of 14 amino acids.

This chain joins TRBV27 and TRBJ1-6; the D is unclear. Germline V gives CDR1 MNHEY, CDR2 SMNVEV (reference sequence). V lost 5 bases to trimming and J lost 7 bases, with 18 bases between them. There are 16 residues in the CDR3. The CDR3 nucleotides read TGTGCCAGCAGTCCATGGGCAGGAGGCGCGAATTCACCCCTCCACTTT. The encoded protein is CASSPWAGGANSPLHF.

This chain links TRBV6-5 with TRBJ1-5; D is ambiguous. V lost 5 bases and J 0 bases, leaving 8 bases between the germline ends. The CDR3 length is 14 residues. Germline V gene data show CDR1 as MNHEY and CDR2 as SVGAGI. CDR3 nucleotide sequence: TGTGCCAGCAGTCGGGAGTATAGCAATCAGCCCCAGCATTTT. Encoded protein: CASSREYSNQPQHF.